This T cell receptor (beta chain) was sequenced during a study of neurological immune-mediated disorders. TCRdb redid the calling of the 5' RACE reads with MiXCR, one entry per CDR3 protein. The table includes around 19,000 distinct CDR3 sequences, 9.5% to 12% detected once. Healthy control samples came from blood bank volunteers in Maryland, USA. About a million sorted CD4+ or CD8+ T cells made each library. V dropped 7 bases and J dropped 2 bases, with 18 bases sitting between them. The length of the CDR3 is 15 residues. This clonotype was seen many times. The antigen remains unidentified. Study-wide results and limits: HTLV-1-associated myelopathy had the most TCR clonal expansion, whereas multiple sclerosis had the least (lower than in healthy controls). None of the CDR3 amino acid sequences of expanded clones were shared across subjects, and this suggested private repertoires in all groups.

The gene calls are TRBV12-3 or TRBV12-4 and TRBJ2-7; tentative D call: TRBD2 (5 bases). The sample was CD8+ T cells from blood. The clonotype originates from a woman in her forties or fifties in good health. The CDR3 loop is CASKMYGGNTYEQYF. CDR3 sequence (DNA): TGTGCCAGCAAGATGTATGGAGGTAATACCTACGAGCAGTACTTC.